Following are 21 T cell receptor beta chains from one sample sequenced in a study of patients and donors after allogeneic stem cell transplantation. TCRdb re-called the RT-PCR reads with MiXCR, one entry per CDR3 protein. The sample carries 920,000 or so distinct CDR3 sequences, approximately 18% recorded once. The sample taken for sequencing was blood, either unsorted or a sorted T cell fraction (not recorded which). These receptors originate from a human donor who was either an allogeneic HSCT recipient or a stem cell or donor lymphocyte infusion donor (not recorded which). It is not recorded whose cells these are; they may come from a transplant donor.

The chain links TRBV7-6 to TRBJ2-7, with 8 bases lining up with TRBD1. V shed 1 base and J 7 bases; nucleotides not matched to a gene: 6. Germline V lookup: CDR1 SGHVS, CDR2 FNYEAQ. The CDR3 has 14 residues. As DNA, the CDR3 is TGTGCCAGCAGCTTAGGTGGACAGGGCAGAGAGCAGTACTTC. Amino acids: CASSLGGQGREQYF.

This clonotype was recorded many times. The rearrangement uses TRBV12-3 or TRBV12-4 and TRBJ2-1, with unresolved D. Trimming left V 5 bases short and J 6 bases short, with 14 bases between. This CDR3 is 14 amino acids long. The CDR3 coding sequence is TGTGCCAGCAGTCCCCGGGTCGACTCCAATGAGCAGTTCTTC. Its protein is CASSPRVDSNEQFF.

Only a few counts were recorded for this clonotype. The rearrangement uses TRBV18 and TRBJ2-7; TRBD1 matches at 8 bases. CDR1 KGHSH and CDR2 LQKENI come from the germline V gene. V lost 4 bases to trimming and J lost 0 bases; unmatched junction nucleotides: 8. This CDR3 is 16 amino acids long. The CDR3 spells CASSRRRDRTSYEQYF. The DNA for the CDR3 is TGTGCCAGCTCACGTCGCCGGGACAGGACCTCCTACGAGCAGTACTTC.

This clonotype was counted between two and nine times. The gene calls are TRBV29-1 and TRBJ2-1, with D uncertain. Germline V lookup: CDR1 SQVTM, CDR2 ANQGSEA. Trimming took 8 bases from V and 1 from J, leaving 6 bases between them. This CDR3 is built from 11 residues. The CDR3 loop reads CSPLSYNEQFF. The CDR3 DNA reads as TGCAGCCCGCTGTCCTACAATGAGCAGTTCTTC.

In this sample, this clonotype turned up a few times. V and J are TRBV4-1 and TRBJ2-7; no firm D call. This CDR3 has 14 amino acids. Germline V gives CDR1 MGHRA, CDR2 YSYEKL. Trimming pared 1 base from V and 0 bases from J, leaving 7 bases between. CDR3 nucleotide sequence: TGCGCCAGCAGCCAAGTTCTAGACTCCTACGAGCAGTACTTC. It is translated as CASSQVLDSYEQYF.

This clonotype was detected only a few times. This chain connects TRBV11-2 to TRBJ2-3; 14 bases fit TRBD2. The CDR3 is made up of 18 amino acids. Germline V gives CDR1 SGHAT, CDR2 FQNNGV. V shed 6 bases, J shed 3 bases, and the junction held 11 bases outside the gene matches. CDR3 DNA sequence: TGTGCCAGCAGGGAAGGGACTAGCGGGGGCCTAGGGACAGATACGCAGTATTTT. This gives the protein CASREGTSGGLGTDTQYF. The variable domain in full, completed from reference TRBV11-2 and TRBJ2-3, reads EAGVAQSPRYKIIEKRQSVAFWCNPISGHATLYWYQQILGQGPKLLIQFQNNGVVDDSQLPKDRFSAERLKGVDSTLKIQPAKLEDSAVYLCASREGTSGGLGTDTQYFGPGTRLTVL.

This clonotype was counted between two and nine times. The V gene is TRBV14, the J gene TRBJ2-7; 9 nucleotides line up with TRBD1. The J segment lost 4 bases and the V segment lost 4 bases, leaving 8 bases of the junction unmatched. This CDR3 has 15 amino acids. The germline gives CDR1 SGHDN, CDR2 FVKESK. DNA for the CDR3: TGTGCCAGCAGCCGACGGGACAGGGATTGGTACGAGCAGTACTTC. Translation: CASSRRDRDWYEQYF. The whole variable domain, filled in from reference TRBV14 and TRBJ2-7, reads EAGVTQFPSHSVIEKGQTVTLRCDPISGHDNLYWYRRVMGKEIKFLLHFVKESKQDESGMPNNRFLAERTGGTYSTLKVQPAELEDSGVYFCASSRRDRDWYEQYFGPGTRLTVT.

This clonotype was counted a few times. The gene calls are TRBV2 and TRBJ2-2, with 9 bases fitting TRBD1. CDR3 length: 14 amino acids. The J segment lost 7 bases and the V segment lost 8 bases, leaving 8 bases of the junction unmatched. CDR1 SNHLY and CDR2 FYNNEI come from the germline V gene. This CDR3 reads CASGQGLVSGELFF. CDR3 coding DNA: TGTGCCAGCGGACAGGGGCTGGTAAGCGGGGAGCTGTTTTTT.

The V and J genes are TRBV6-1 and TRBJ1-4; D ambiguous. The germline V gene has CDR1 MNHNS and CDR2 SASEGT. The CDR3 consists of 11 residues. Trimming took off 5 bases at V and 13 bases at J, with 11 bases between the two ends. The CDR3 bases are TGTGCCAGCAGTCGAGGCGAGGTACTGTTTTTT. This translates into CASSRGEVLFF.

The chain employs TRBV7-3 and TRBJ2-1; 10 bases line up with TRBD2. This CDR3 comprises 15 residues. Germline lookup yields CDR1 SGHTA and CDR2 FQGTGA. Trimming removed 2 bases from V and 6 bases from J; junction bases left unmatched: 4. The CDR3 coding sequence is TGTGCCAGCAGCTTAGCTAGCGGGGGTTTCAATGAGCAGTTCTTC. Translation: CASSLASGGFNEQFF.

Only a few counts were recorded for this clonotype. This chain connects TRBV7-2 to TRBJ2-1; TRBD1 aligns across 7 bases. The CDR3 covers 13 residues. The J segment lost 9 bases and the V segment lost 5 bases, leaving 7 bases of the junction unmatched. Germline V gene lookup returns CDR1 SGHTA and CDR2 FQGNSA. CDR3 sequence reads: CASSVGTVGEQFF. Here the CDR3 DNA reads TGTGCCAGCAGCGTCGGGACAGTCGGTGAGCAGTTCTTC.

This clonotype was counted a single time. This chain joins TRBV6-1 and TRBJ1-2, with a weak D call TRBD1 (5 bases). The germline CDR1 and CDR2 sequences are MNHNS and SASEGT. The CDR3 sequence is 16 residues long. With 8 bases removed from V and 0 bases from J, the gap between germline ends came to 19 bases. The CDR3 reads CASASSRGVANYGYTF. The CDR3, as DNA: TGTGCCAGCGCCTCATCACGGGGGGTGGCTAACTATGGCTACACCTTC.

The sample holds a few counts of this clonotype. The CDR3 reads CASSQWVSGENTGELFF. In nucleotides, the CDR3 is TGTGCCAGCAGCCAATGGGTTAGCGGGGAGAACACCGGGGAGCTGTTTTTT. The chain has TRBV3-1 and TRBJ2-2, with 8 bases aligning to TRBD2. This CDR3 has 17 residues. Germline lookup yields CDR1 LGHDT and CDR2 YNNKEL (reference sequence). Trimming removed 2 bases from V and 1 base from J; junction bases left unmatched: 6.

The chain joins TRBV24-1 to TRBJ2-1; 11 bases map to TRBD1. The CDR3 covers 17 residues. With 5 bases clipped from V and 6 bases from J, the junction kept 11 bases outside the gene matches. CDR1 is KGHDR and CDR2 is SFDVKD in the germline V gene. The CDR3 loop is CATSAVPGTGGGNEQFF. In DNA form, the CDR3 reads TGTGCCACCAGTGCAGTTCCCGGGACAGGGGGAGGCAATGAGCAGTTCTTC.

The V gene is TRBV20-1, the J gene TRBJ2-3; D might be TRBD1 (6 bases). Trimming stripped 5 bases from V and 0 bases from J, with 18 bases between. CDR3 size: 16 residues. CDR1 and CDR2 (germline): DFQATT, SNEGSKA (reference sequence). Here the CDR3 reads CSALEPNRASTDTQYF. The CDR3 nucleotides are TGCAGTGCTTTGGAGCCTAACAGGGCTAGCACAGATACGCAGTATTTT.

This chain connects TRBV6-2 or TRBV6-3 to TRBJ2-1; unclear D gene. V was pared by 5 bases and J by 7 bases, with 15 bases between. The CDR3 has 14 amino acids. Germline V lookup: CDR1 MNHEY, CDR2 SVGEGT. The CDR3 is CASSNKYGKNEQFF. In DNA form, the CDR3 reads TGTGCCAGCAGTAACAAATATGGAAAAAATGAGCAGTTCTTC.

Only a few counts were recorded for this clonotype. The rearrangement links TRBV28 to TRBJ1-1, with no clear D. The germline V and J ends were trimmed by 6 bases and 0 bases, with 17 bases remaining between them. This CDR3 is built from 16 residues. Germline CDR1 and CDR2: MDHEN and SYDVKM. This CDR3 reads CASSFFTADLNTEAFF. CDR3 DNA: TGTGCCAGCAGCTTTTTTACGGCGGATTTGAACACTGAAGCTTTCTTT.

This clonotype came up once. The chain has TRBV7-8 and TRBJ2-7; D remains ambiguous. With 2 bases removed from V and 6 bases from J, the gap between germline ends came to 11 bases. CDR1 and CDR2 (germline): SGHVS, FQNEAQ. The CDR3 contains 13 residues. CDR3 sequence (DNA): TGTGCCAGCAGCTTATTTACATTTGGCGAGCAGTACTTC. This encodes CASSLFTFGEQYF.

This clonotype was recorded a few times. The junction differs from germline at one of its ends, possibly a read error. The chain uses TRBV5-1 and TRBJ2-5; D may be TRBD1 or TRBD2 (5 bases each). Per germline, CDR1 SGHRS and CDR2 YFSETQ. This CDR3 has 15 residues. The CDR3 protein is CASSLAGSGQETQYF. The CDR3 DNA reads TGTGCCAGCAGCTTGGCAGGGAGCGGCCAAGAGACCCAGTACTTC.

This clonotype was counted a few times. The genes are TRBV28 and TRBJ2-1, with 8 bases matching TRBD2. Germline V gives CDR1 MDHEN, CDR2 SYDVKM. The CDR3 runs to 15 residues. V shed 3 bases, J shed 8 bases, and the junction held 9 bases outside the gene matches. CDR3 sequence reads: CASSLGAGDSDEQFF. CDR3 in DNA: TGTGCCAGCAGTTTGGGAGCGGGAGATTCGGATGAGCAGTTCTTC.

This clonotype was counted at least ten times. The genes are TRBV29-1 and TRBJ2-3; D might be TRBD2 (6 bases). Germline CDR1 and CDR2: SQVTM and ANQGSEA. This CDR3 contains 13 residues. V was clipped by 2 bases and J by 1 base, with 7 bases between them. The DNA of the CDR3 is TGCAGCGTTGAATTAGCGGGCACAGATACGCAGTATTTT. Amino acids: CSVELAGTDTQYF.